This TCR beta chain was sequenced during a study of shared clonotypes between healthy human individuals. Regarding the study as a whole: Donor scarcity curtailed the genetic and exposure-history diversity represented herein.

The authors' processing: ImmunoSEQ yielded junction-only sequences lacking quality scores, so filtering differed. The method was immunoSEQ multiplex PCR; TCRdb's version includes in-frame clones alone and lacks a portion of them. V, J and clone size are those of that table, while D and trimming were read from the DNA. The sample holds millions of clones; roughly 95% are singletons and the top ten take 0.13%. This CDR3 region has 14 residues. Germline-derived CDR1 and CDR2 are SGHAT and FQNNGV. Trimming left V 1 base short and J 0 bases short, with 7 bases between. The study enrolled healthy HIV-negative adults without recent acute infections or vaccinations as donors. The CD4+ fraction was divided into a CD45RA+ naive subset and a CD45RA-negative memory subset. With regard to this clone: The antigen is not known.

Material for sequencing was naive CD4+ T cells sorted from blood. Subset specified: CD45RA+ positively selected. The source is a man aged 18-30 years in good health. The chain links TRBV11-2 to TRBJ2-7; D is ambiguous. CDR3 sequence (DNA): TGTGCCAGCAGCTTAGCGGCAGACTCCTACGAGCAGTACTTC. Protein sequence: CASSLAADSYEQYF.